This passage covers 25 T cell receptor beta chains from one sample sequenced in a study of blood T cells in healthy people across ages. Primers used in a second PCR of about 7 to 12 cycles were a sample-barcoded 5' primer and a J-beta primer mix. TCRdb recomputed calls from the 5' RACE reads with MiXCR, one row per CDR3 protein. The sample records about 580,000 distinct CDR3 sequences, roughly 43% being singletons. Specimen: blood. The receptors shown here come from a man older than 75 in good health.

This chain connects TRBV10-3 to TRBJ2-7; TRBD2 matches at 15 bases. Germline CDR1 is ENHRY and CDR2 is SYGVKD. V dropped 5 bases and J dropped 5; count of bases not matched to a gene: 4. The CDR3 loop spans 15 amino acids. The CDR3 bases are TGTGCCATCAGTTCCGGGACTAGCGGGAGGCACGAGCAGTACTTC. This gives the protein CAISSGTSGRHEQYF.

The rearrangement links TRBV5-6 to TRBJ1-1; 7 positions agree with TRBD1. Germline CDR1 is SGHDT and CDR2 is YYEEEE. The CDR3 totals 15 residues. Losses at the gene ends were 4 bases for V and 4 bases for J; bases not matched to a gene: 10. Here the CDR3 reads CASSAGVPGGTEAFF. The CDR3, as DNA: TGTGCCAGCAGCGCTGGGGTCCCAGGGGGCACTGAAGCTTTCTTT. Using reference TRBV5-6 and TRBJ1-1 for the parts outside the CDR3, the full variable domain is DAGVTQSPTHLIKTRGQQVTLRCSPKSGHDTVSWYQQALGQGPQFIFQYYEEEERQRGNFPDRFSGHQFPNYSSELNVNALLLGDSALYLCASSAGVPGGTEAFFGQGTRLTVV.

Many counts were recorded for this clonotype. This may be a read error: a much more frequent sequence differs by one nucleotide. CDR3 nucleotides: TGTGCCAGCAGCCCCACGGCGGGTTACAATGAGCAGTACTTC. It is translated as CASSPTAGYNEQYF. J is TRBJ2-7 and V is TRBV6-5; D may be TRBD2 (5 bases). V lost 6 bases, J lost 7 bases, and 19 bases lay in between. From germline, CDR1 is MNHEY and CDR2 SVGAGI. This CDR3 has 14 amino acids.

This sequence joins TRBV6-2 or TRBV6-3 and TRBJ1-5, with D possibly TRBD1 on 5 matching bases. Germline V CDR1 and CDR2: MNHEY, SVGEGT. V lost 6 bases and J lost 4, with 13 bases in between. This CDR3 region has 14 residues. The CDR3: CASRDGGGNQPQHF. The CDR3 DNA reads TGTGCCAGCAGGGACGGTGGGGGTAATCAGCCCCAGCATTTT.

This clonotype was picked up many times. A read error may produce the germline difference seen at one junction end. The CDR3, as DNA: TGTGCCAGCAGTTTAGGCCTTAGCACAGATACGCAGTATTTT. It translates to CASSLGLSTDTQYF. The rearrangement links TRBV7-2 to TRBJ2-3; D not certain. The CDR3 runs to 14 residues. Germline assignment: CDR1 SGHTA and CDR2 FQGNSA.

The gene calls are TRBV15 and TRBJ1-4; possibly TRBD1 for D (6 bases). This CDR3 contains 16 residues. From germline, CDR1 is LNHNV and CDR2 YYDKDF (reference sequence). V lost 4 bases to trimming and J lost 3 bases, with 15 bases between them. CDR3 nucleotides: TGTGCCACCAGCAAACTCGGGGGGCTTCCTAATGAAAAACTGTTTTTT. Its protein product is CATSKLGGLPNEKLFF.

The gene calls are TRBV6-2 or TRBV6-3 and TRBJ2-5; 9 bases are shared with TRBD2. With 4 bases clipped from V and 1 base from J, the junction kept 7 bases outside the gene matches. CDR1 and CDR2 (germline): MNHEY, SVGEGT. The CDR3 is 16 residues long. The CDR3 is CASSSPSTSGQETQYF. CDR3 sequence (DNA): TGTGCCAGCAGTTCCCCCTCGACTAGCGGCCAAGAGACCCAGTACTTC.

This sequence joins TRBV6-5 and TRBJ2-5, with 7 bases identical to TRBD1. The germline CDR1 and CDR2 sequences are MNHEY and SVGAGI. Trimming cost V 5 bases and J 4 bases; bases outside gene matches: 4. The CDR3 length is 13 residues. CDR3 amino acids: CASSGTVVETQYF. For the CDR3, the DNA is TGTGCCAGCAGTGGGACAGTCGTAGAGACCCAGTACTTC.

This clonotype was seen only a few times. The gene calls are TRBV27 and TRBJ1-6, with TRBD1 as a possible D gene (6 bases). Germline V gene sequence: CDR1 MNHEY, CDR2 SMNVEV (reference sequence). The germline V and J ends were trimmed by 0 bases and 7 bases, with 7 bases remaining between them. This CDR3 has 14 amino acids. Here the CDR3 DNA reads TGTGCCAGCAGTTTATCAGGGGGGAATTCACCCCTCCACTTT. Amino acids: CASSLSGGNSPLHF.

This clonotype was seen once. The CDR3 DNA sequence: TGTGCCAGCAGCCGGACTAGCGATCAGTACAATGAGCAGTTCTTC. As protein: CASSRTSDQYNEQFF. This chain joins TRBV5-4 and TRBJ2-1; 9 bases are shared with TRBD2. V gave up 4 bases and J gave up 4 bases; unmatched junction bases: 6. The CDR3 consists of 15 residues. The germline V gene encodes CDR1 SGHNT and CDR2 YYREEE (reference sequence).

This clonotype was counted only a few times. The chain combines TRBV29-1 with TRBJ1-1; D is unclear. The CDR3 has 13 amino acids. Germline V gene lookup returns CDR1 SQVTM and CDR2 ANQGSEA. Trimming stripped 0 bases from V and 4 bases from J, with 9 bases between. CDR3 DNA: TGCAGCGTTGAAGAGGGTAGTCGCACTGAAGCTTTCTTT. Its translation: CSVEEGSRTEAFF.

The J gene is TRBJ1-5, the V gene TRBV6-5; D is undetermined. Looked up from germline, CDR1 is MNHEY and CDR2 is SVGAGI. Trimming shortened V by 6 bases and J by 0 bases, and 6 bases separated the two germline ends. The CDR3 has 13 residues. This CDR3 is CASRKNSNQPQHF. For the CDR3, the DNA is TGTGCCAGCAGGAAGAATAGCAATCAGCCCCAGCATTTT.

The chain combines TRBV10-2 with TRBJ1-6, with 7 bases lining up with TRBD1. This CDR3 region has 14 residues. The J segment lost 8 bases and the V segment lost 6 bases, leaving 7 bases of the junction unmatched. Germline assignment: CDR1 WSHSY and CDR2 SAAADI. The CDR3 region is CASRLGDSYSPLHF. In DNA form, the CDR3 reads TGCGCCAGCAGGTTGGGGGACAGCTATTCACCCCTCCACTTT.

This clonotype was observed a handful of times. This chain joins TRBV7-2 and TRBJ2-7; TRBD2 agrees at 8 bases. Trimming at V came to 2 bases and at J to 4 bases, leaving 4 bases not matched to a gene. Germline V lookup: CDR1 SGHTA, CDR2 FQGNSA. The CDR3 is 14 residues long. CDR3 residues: CASSLQRESYEQYF. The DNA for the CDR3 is TGTGCCAGCAGCTTACAGCGGGAGTCATACGAGCAGTACTTC.

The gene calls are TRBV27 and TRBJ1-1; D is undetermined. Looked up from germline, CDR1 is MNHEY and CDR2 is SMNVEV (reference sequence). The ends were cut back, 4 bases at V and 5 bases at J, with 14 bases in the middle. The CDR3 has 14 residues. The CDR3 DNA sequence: TGTGCCAGCAGTTCTCCCGGTGAGGTTACTGAAGCTTTCTTT. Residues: CASSSPGEVTEAFF.

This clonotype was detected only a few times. The CDR3: CSAPGPGGVYEQYF. The CDR3 coding sequence is TGCAGTGCACCGGGTCCAGGGGGCGTTTACGAGCAGTACTTC. The rearrangement uses TRBV20-1 and TRBJ2-7, with 8 bases fitting TRBD1. The germline CDR1 and CDR2 sequences are DFQATT and SNEGSKA (reference sequence). The ends lost 6 bases at V and 4 bases at J; junction bases unmatched: 11. This CDR3 region has 14 residues.

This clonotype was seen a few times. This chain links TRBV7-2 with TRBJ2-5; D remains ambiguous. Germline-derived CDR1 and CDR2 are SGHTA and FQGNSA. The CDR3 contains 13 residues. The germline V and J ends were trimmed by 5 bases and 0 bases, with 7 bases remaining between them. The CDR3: CASSASYQETQYF. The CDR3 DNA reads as TGTGCCAGCAGCGCTTCGTACCAAGAGACCCAGTACTTC. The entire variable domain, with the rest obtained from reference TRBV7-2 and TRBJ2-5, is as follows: GAGVSQSPSNKVTEKGKDVELRCDPISGHTALYWYRQSLGQGLEFLIYFQGNSAPDKSGLPSDRFSAERTGGSVSTLTIQRTQQEDSAVYLCASSASYQETQYFGPGTRLLVL.

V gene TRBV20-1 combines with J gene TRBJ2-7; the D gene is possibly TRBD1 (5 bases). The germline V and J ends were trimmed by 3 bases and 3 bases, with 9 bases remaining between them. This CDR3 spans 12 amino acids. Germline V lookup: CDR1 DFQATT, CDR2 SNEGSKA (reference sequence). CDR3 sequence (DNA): TGCAGTGCTAGTCCAGGGATCTACGAGCAGTACTTC. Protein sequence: CSASPGIYEQYF.

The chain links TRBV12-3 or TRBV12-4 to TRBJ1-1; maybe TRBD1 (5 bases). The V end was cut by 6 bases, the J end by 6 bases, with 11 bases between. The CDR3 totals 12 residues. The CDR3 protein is CASSSGGAEAFF. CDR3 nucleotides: TGTGCCAGCAGCTCTGGGGGAGCTGAAGCTTTCTTT.

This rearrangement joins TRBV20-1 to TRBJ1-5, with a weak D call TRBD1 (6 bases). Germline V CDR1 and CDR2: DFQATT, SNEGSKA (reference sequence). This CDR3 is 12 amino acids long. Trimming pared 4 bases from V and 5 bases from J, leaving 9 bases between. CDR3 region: CSATRQDQPQHF. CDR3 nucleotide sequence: TGCAGTGCTACCCGACAGGATCAGCCCCAGCATTTT.

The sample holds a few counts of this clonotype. The DNA for the CDR3 is TGTGCCAGCAGTCCCGTCCAGGGGGACGAGCAGTACTTC. Translating gives CASSPVQGDEQYF. The chain is built from TRBV28 and TRBJ2-7; TRBD1 aligns across 7 bases. Germline CDR1 and CDR2: MDHEN and SYDVKM. The CDR3 consists of 13 residues. V was clipped by 5 bases and J by 5 bases; unmatched bases: 6.

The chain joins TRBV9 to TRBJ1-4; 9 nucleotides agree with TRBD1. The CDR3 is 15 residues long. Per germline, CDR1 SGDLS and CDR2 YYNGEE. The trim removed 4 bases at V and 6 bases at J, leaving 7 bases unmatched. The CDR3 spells CASSSRQGGDEKLFF. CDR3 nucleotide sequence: TGTGCCAGCAGCTCTCGACAGGGGGGAGATGAAAAACTGTTTTTT.

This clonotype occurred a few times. The CDR3 loop is CSATSGRAYNEQFF. The CDR3 DNA reads TGCAGTGCCACAAGCGGGAGGGCCTACAATGAGCAGTTCTTC. The chain has TRBV20-1 and TRBJ2-1, with 10 positions matching TRBD2. The CDR3 covers 14 residues. The V segment lost 6 bases and the J segment 2 bases; nucleotides outside the gene matches: 4. CDR1 and CDR2 (germline): DFQATT, SNEGSKA (reference sequence).

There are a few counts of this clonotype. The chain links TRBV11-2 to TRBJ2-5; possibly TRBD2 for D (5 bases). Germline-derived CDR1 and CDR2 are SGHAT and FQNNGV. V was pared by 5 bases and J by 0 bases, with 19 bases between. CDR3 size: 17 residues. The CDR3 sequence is CASSNPAAGGHQETQYF. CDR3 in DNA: TGTGCCAGCAGCAATCCGGCGGCGGGCGGGCACCAAGAGACCCAGTACTTC.

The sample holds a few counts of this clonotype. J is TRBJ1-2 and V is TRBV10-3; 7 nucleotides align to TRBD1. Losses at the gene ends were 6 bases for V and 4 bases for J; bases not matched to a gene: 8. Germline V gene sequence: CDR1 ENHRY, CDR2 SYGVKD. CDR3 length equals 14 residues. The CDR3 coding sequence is TGTGCCATCAGCCGACAGGGACCATCCTATGGCTACACCTTC. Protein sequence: CAISRQGPSYGYTF.